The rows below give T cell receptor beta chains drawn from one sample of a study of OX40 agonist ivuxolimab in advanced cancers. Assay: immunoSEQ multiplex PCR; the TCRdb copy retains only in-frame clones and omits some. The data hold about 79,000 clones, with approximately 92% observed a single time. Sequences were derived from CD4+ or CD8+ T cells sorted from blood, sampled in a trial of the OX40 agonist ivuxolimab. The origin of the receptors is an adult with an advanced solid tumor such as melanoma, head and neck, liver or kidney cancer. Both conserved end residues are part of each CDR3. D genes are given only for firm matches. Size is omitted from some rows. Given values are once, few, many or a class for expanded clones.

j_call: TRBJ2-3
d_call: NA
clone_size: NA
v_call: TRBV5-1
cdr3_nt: TGCGCCAGCAGCTTGAAAACTGCTAGCACAGATACGCAGTATTTT
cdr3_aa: CASSLKTASTDTQYF

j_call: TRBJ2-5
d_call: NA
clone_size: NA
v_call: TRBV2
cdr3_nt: TGTGCCAGCAGTTCTGGAGGAACGTGGGAGACCCAGTACTTC
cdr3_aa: CASSSGGTWETQYF

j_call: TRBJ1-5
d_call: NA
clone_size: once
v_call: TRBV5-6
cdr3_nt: TGTGCCAGCAGCTTGCCCAGGGTTCCTCAGCCCCAGCATTTT
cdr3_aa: CASSLPRVPQPQHF

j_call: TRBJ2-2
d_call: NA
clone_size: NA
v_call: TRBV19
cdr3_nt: TGTGCCAGTAGTATTCGGACCGGGGAGCTGTTTTTT
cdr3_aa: CASSIRTGELFF

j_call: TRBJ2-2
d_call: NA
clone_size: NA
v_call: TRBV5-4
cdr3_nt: TGTGCCAGCAGCCAACTAGTGAACACCGGGGAGCTGTTTTTT
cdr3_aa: CASSQLVNTGELFF

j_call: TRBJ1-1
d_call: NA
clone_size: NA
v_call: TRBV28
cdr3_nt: TGTGCCAGCAGTTTTGGACAGAAAGCTTTCTTT
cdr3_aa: CASSFGQKAFF

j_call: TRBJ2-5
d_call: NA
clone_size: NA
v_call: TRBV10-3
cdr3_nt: TGTGCCATCAGTGGACAGGCCACGGGGGGTGAGACCCAGTACTTC
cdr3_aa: CAISGQATGGETQYF

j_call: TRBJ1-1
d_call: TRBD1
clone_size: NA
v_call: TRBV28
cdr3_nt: TGTGCCAGCAGTCCCCCGACAGGGAGGGGCACTGAAGCTTTCTTT
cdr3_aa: CASSPPTGRGTEAFF

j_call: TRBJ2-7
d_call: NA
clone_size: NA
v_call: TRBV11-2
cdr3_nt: TGTGCCAGCAGCTCGCCCCCAACCTACGAGCAGTACTTC
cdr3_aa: CASSSPPTYEQYF

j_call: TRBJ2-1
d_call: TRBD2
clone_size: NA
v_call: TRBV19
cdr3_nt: TGTGCCAGTAGTATGAGGGCTAGCGGGAGAAATGAGCAGTTCTTC
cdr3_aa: CASSMRASGRNEQFF

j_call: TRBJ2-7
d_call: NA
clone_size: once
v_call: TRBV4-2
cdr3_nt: TGTGCCAGCAGCCAAGTGGAAGGGAGCGAGCAGTACTTC
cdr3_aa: CASSQVEGSEQYF

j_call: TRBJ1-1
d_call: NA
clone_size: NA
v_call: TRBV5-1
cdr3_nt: TGCGCCAGCAGCATGACAGATAACACTGAAGCTTTCTTT
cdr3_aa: CASSMTDNTEAFF

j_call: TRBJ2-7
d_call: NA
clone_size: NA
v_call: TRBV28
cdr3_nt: TGTGCCAGCAGTTTATCCTGGCAGACCATGAGTCTGAGGGAGCAGTACTTC
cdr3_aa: CASSLSWQTMSLREQYF

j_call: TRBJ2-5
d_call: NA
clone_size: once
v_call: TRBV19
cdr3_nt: TGTGCCAGTAGGTCGGACAGTCAAGAGATCCAGTACTTC
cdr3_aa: CASRSDSQEIQYF

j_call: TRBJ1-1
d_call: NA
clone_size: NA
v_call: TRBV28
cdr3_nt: TGTGCCAGCGTCACCAGGGGATCGAACACTGAAGCTTTCTTT
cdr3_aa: CASVTRGSNTEAFF

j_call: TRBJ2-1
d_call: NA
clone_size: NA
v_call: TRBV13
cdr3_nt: TGTGCCAGCAGCATCATCGGGACACGTGGCGAAAATGAGCAGTTCTTC
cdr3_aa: CASSIIGTRGENEQFF

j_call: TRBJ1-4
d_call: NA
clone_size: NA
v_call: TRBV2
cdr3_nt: TGTGCCAGCAGTGCTTCGGCAGGGAGCAATGAAAAACTGTTTTTT
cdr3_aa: CASSASAGSNEKLFF

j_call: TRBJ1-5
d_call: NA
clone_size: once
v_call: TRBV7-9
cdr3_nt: TGTGCCAGCAGCTTCGGGGGCTGGAATCAGCCCCAGCATTTT
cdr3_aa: CASSFGGWNQPQHF

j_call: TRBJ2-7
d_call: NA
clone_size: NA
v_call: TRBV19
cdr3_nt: TGTGCCAGTAGGTCCAAAAGCGGCACCTCCTACGAGCAGTACTTC
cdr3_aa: CASRSKSGTSYEQYF

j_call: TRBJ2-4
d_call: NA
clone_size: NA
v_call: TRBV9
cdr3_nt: TGTGCCAGCAGCTCCCAGGGAGGATTAGCCAAAAACATTCAGTACTTC
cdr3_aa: CASSSQGGLAKNIQYF

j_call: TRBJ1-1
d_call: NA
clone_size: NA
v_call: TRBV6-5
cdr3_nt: TGTGCCAGCACACCGTTGACAGGGAACACTGAAGCTTTCTTT
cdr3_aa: CASTPLTGNTEAFF

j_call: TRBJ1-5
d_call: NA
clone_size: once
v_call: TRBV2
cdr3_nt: TGTGCCAGCAGTGAATTTGGGGAGAGGGATCAGCCCCAGCATTTT
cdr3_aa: CASSEFGERDQPQHF

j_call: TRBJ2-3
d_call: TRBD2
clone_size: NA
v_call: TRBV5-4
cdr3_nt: TGTGCCAGCAGCTTGGGACTAGCGGGAGGGACAGATACGCAGTATTTT
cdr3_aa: CASSLGLAGGTDTQYF

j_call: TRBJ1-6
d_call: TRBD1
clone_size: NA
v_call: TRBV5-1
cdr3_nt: TGCGCCAGCAGCCCCCGGACAGGGGGCTTCCCCCTCCACTTT
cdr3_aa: CASSPRTGGFPLHF

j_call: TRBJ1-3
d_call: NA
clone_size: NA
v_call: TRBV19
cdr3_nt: TGTGCCAGTAGCCGGGAAACTGGAAACACCATATATTTT
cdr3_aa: CASSRETGNTIYF

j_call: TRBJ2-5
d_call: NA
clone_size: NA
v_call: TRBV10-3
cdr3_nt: TGTGCCATCAGTGAGTTGTCTCCTGGGACCCAGTACTTC
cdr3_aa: CAISELSPGTQYF

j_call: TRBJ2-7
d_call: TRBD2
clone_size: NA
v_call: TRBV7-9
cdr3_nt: TGTGCCAGCAGCCGGACTAGCGGGGATTACGAGCAGTACTTC
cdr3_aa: CASSRTSGDYEQYF

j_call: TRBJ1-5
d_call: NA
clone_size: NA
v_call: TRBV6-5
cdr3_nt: TGTGCCAGCAGTTTACAGGGAGGTCAGCATTTT
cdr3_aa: CASSLQGGQHF

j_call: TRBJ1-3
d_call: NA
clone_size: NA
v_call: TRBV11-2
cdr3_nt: TGTGCCAGCAGCTTAGAGAATCTCTCTGGAAACACCATATATTTT
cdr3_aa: CASSLENLSGNTIYF

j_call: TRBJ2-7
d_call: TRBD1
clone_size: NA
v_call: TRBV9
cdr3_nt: TGTGCCAGCAGCGCCTCCCACAGGGGCAGCTACGAGCAGTACTTC
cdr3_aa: CASSASHRGSYEQYF

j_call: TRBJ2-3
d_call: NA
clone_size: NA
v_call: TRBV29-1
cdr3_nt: TGCAGCGTTGCGGTTACCTTCCCCACAGATACGCAGTATTTT
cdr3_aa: CSVAVTFPTDTQYF

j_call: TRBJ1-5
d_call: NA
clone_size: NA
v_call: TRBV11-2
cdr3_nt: TGTGCCAGCAGCTTGGACCAGCGAGATCAGCCCCAGCATTTT
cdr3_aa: CASSLDQRDQPQHF

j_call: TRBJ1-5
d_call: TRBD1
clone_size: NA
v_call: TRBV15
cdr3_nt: TGTGCCACCAGCTCGGACAGGGGATTCCCTAGCAATCAGCCCCAGCATTTT
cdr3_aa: CATSSDRGFPSNQPQHF

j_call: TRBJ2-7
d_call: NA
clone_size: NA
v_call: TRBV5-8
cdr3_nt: TGTGCCAGCAGCTTGTCGGGCTACGAGCAGTACTTC
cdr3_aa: CASSLSGYEQYF

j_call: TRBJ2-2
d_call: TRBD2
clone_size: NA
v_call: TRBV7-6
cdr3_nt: TGTGCCAGCAGCTTAATGTCTAGCGGGGGGAACACCGGGGAGCTGTTTTTT
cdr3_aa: CASSLMSSGGNTGELFF

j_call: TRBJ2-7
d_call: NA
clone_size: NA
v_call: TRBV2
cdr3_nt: TGTGCCAGCAGCATACATCGGAACAACGAGCAGTACTTC
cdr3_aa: CASSIHRNNEQYF

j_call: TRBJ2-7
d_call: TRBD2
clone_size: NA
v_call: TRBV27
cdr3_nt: TGTGCCAGCAGTCCCAGACTAGCGGGACGGGGGTACGAGCAGTACTTC
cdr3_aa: CASSPRLAGRGYEQYF

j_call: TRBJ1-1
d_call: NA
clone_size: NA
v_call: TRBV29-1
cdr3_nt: TGCAGCGTGACGGGAACGGGGAACACTGAAGCTTTCTTT
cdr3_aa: CSVTGTGNTEAFF

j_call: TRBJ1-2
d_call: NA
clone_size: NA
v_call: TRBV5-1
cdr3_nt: TGCGCCAGCAGCTTGGATTTAGGGTTGGGCTATGGCTACACCTTC
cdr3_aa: CASSLDLGLGYGYTF

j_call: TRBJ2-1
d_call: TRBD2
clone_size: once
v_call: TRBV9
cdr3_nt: TGTGCCAGCAGCGTAGAGGGGACTAGCGCCCACAATGAGCAGTTCTTC
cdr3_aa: CASSVEGTSAHNEQFF